This entry features one T cell receptor (beta chain) sequence. Enrolment of Seattle patients took place during active infection, and they were followed longitudinally. The sample belongs to a study of blood T cell repertoires in COVID-19. CDR1 and CDR2 from the germline V gene are MNHNS and SASEGT. This CDR3 is 17 amino acids long. The ends lost 3 bases at V and 1 base at J; junction bases unmatched: 10. Produced via immunoSEQ multiplex PCR; TCRdb's table is partial and in-frame only. The sample has about 160,000 clones; approximately 92% are singletons. Sequencing was carried out using peripheral blood. The receptor was isolated from a man aged 25-40 years with COVID-19, enrolled during active disease. V usage is TRBV6-1 and J usage is TRBJ1-2, with 8 nucleotides matching TRBD1. CDR3 amino acids: CASSEPTGTGFNYGYTF. The CDR3 DNA reads TGTGCCAGCAGTGAGCCCACCGGGACAGGTTTTAACTATGGCTACACCTTC.